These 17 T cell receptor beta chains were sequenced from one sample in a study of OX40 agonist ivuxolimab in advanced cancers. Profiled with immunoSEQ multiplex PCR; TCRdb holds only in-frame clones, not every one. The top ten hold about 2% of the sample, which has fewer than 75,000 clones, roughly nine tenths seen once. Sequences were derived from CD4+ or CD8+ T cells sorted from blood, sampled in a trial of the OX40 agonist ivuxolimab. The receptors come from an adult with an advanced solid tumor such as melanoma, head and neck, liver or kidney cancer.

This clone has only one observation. The CDR3 nucleotides read TGCGCCAGCAGTCCGACTAGCGGTCCCTACGAGCAGTACTTC. Protein sequence: CASSPTSGPYEQYF. The rearrangement joins TRBV5-1 to TRBJ2-7, with TRBD2 matching 9 bases. There are 14 residues in the CDR3. Germline V gene data show CDR1 as SGHRS and CDR2 as YFSETQ. The V gene end was trimmed by 5 bases and the J gene end by 2 bases; junction bases not matched to a gene: 5.

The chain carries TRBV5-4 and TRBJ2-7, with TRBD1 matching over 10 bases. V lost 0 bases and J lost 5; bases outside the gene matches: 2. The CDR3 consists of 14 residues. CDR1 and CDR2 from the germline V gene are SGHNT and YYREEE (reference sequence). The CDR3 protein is CASSLAGTGDEQYF. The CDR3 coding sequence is TGTGCCAGCAGCTTGGCTGGGACAGGGGACGAGCAGTACTTC.

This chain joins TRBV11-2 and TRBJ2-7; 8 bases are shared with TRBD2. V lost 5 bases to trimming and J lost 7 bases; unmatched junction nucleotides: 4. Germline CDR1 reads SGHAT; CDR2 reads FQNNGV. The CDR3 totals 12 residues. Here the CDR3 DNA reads TGTGCCAGCAGCCTCTCGGGAGGGGAGCAGTACTTC. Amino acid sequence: CASSLSGGEQYF. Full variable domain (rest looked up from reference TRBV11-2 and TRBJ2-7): EAGVAQSPRYKIIEKRQSVAFWCNPISGHATLYWYQQILGQGPKLLIQFQNNGVVDDSQLPKDRFSAERLKGVDSTLKIQPAKLEDSAVYLCASSLSGGEQYFGPGTRLTVT.

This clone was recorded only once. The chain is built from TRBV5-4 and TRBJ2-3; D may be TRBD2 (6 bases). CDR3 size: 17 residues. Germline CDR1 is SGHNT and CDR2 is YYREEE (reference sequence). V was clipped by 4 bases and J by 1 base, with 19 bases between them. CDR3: CASSLGLRAVGTDTQYF. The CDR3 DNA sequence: TGTGCCAGCAGCCTAGGACTACGCGCAGTGGGCACAGATACGCAGTATTTT.

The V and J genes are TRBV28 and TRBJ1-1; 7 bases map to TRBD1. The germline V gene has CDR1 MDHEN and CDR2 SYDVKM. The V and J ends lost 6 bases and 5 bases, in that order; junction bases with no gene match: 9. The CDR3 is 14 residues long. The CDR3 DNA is TGTGCCAGCAGACACCGACAGGGTTGGACTGAAGCTTTCTTT. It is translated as CASRHRQGWTEAFF.

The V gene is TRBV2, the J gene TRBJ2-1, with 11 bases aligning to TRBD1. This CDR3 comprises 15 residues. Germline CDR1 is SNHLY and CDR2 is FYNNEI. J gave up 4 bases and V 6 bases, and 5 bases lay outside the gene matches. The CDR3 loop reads CASSRDRGLYNEQFF. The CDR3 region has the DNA TGTGCCAGCAGCCGGGACAGGGGGTTATACAATGAGCAGTTCTTC.

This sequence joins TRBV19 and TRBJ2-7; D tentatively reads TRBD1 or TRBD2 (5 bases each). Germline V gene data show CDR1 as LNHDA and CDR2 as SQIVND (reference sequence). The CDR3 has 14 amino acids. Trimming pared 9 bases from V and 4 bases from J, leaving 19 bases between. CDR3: CASSLLTGPYEQYF. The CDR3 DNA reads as TGTGCCAGCTCACTACTCACGGGACCATACGAGCAGTACTTC.

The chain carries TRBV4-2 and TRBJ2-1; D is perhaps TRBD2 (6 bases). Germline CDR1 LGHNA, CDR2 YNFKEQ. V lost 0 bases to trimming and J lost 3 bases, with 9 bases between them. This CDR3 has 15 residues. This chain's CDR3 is CASSQDLADYNEQFF. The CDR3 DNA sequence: TGTGCCAGCAGCCAAGATTTAGCGGACTACAATGAGCAGTTCTTC.

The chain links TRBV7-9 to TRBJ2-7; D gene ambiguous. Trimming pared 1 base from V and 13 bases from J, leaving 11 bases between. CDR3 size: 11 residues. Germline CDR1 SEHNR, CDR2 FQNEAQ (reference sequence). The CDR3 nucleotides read TGTGCCAGCAGCTTAGAGGACGTTGGATACTTC. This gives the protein CASSLEDVGYF.

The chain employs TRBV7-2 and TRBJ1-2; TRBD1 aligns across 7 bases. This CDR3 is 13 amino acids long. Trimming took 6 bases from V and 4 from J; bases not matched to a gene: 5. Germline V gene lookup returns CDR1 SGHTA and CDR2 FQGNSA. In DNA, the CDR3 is TGTGCCAGCAGGGCTGGGACAGCCTATGGCTACACCTTC. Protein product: CASRAGTAYGYTF.

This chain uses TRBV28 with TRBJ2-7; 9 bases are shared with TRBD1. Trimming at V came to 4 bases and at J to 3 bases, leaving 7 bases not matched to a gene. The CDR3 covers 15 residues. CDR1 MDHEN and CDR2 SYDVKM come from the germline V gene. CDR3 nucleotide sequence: TGTGCCAGCAGTTCCTGGGACAGGGATAACTACGAGCAGTACTTC. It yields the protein CASSSWDRDNYEQYF.

CDR3: CASSTTRTGKIQPQHF. Written as DNA, the CDR3 is TGTGCCAGCAGCACCACTAGGACAGGGAAAATTCAGCCCCAGCATTTT. The chain employs TRBV28 and TRBJ1-5, with 8 bases fitting TRBD1. V shed 6 bases and J 6 bases; nucleotides not matched to a gene: 13. The CDR3 is made up of 16 amino acids. Germline CDR1 is MDHEN and CDR2 is SYDVKM.

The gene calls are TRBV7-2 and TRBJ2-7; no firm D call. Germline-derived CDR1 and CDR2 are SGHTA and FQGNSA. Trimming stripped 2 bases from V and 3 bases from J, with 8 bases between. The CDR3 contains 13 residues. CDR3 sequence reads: CASSLNPNYEQYF. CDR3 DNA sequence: TGTGCCAGCAGCTTAAACCCTAACTACGAGCAGTACTTC.

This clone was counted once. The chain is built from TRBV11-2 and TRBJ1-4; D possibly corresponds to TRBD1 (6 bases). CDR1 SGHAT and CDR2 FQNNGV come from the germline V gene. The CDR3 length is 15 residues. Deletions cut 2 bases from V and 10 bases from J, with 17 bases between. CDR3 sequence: CASSLRRQVESKLFF. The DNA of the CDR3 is TGTGCCAGCAGCTTACGCCGACAGGTAGAGTCAAAACTGTTTTTT. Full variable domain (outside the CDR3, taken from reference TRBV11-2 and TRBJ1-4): EAGVAQSPRYKIIEKRQSVAFWCNPISGHATLYWYQQILGQGPKLLIQFQNNGVVDDSQLPKDRFSAERLKGVDSTLKIQPAKLEDSAVYLCASSLRRQVESKLFFGSGTQLSVL.

CDR3 sequence reads: CASSLVGDRTDTQYF. DNA for the CDR3: TGCGCCAGCAGCTTGGTGGGGGATCGCACAGATACGCAGTATTTT. The V and J genes are TRBV5-1 and TRBJ2-3, with D perhaps assigned TRBD1 or TRBD2 (5 bases each). CDR1 and CDR2 from the germline V gene are SGHRS and YFSETQ. V was cut by 0 bases and J by 1 base, with 9 bases left in between. The CDR3 contains 15 residues.

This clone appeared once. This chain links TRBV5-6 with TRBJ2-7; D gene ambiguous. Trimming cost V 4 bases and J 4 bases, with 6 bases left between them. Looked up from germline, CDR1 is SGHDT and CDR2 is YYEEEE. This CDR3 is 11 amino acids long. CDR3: CASSLQYEQYF. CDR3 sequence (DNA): TGTGCCAGCAGCCTCCAATACGAGCAGTACTTC.

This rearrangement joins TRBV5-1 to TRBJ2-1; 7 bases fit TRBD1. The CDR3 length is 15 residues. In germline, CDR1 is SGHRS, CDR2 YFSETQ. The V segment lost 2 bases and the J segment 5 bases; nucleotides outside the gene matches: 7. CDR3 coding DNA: TGCGCCAGCAGCTTTTACAGGGGCTACAACAATGAGCAGTTCTTC. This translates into CASSFYRGYNNEQFF.